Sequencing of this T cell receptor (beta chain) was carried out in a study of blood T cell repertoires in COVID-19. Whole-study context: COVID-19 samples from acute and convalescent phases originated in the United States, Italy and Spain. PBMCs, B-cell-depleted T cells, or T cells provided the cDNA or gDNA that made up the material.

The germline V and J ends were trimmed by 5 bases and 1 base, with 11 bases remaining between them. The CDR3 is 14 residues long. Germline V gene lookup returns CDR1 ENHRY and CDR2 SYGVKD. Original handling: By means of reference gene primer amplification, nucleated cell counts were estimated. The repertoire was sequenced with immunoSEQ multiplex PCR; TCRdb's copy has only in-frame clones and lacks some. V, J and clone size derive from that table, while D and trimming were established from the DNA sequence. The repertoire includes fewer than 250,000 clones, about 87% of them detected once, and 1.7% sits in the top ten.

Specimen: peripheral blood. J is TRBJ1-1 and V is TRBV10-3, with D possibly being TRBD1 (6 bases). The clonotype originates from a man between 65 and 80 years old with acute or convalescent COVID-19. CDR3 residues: CAISPGQRNTEAFF. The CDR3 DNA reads TGTGCCATCAGTCCGGGACAACGGAACACTGAAGCTTTCTTT.